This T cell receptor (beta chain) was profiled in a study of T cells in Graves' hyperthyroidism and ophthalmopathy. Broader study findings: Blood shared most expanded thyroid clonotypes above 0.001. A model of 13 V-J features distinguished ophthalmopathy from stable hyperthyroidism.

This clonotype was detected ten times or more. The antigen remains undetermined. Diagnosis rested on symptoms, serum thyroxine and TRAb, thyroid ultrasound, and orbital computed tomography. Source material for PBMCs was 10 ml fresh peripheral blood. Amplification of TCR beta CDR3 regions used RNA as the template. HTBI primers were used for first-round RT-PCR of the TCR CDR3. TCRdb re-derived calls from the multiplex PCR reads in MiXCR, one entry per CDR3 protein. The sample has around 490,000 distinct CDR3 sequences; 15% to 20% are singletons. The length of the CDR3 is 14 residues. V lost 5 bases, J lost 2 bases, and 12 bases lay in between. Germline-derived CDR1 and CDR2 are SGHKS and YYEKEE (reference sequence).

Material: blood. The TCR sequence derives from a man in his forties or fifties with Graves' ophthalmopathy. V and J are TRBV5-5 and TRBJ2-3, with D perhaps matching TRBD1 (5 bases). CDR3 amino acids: CASRLQVPTDTQYF. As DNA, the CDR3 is TGTGCCAGCAGACTACAGGTGCCCACAGATACGCAGTATTTT.